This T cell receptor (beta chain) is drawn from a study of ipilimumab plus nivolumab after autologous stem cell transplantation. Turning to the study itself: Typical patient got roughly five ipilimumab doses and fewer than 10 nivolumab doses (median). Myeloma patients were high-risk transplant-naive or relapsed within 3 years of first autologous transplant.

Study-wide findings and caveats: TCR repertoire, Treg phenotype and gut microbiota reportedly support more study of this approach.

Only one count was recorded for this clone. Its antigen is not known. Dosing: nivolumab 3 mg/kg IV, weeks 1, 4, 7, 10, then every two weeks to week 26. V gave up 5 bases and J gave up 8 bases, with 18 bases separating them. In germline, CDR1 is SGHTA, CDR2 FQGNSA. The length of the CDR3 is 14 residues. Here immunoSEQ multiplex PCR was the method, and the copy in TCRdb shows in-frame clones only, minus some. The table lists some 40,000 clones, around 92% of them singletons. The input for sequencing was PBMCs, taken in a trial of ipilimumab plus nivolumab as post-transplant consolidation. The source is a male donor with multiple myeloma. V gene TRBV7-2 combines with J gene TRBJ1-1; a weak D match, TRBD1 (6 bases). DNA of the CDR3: TGTGCCAGCAGCCCTAGGGCCTTCGGACAGGAAGCTTTCTTT. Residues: CASSPRAFGQEAFF.